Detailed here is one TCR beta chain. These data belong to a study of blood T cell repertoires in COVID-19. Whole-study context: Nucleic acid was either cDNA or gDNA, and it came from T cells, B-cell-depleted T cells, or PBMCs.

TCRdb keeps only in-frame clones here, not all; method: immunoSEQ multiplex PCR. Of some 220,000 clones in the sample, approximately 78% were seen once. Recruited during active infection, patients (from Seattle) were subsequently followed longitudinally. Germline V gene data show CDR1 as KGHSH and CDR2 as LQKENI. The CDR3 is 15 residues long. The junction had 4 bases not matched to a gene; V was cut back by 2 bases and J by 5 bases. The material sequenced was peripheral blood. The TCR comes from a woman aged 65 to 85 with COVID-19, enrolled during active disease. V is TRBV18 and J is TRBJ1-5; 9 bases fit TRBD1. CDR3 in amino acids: CASSPGQGKDQPQHF. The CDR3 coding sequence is TGTGCCAGCTCACCAGGACAGGGGAAGGATCAGCCCCAGCATTTT.